This paragraph reports one T cell receptor beta chain. The antigen remains unidentified. This record comes from a study of CD8 T cells in Susac syndrome. Study results and limitations: In its TCR sequencing and HLA analysis, the study acknowledged that the number of individuals was relatively small.

RNA totalling roughly 0.5 to 1 ug underwent reverse transcription with random hexamers. An immunoSEQ multiplex PCR generated amplified TCR beta CDR3 products spanning 54 Vbeta and 13 Jbeta. TCRdb re-called the immunoSEQ multiplex PCR reads through MiXCR, storing one row per CDR3 protein. This table has 150,000 to 200,000 distinct CDR3 sequences, more than 90% appearing once. This CDR3 spans 15 amino acids. From germline, CDR1 is DFQATT and CDR2 SNEGSKA (reference sequence). V lost 5 bases to trimming and J lost 6 bases; unmatched junction nucleotides: 16. Blood CD8+ and CD4+ T cells underwent high-throughput TCR beta sequencing.

The TCR originated in a human donor in good health. The specimen was CD4+ T cells from PBMCs. This sequence joins TRBV20-1 and TRBJ2-7; TRBD1 matches 7 bases. The CDR3 loop reads CSAPVDPYRGGEQYF. The CDR3 DNA reads TGCAGTGCTCCCGTAGATCCGTACAGGGGCGGCGAGCAGTACTTC.